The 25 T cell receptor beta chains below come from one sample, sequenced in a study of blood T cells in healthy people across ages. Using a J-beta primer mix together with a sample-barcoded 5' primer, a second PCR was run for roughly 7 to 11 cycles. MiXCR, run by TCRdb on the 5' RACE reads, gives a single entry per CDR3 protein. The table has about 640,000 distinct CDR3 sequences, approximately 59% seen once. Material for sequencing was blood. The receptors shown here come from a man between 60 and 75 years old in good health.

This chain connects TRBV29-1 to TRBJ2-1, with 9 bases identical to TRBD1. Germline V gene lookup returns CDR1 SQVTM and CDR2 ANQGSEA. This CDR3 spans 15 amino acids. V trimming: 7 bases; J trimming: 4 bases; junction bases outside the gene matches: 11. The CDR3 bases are TGCAGCGGATCAAGGACAGGGGACGCGTACAATGAGCAGTTCTTC. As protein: CSGSRTGDAYNEQFF.

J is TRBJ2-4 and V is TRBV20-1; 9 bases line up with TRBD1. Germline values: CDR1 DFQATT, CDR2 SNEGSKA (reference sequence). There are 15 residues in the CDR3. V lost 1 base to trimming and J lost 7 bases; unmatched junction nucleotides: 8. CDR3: CSARVPGTGLNIQYF. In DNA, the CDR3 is TGCAGTGCTAGAGTCCCCGGGACAGGGCTGAACATTCAGTACTTC.

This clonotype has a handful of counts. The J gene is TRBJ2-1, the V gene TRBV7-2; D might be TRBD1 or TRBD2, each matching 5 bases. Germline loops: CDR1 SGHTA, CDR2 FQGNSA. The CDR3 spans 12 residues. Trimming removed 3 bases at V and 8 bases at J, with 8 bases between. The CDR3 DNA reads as TGTGCCAGCAGCTTCGGGACGCATGAGCAGTTCTTC. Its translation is CASSFGTHEQFF.

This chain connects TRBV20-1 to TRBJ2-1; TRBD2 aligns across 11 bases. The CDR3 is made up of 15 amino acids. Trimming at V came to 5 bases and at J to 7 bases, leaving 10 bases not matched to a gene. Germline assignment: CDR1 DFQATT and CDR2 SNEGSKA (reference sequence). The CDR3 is CSAAFGTSGQNEQFF. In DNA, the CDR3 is TGCAGTGCTGCCTTTGGGACTAGCGGTCAGAATGAGCAGTTCTTC.

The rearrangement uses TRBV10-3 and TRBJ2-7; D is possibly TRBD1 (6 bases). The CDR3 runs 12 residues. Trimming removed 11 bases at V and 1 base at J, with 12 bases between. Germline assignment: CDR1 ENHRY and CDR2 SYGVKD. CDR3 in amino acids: CAVKDSSYEQYF. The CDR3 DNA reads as TGTGCCGTAAAGGACAGTTCCTACGAGCAGTACTTC.

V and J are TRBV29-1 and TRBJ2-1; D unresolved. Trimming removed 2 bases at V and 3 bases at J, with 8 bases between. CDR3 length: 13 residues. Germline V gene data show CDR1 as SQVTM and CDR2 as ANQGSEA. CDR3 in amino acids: CSVESVSYNEQFF. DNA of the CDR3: TGCAGCGTTGAAAGCGTGAGCTACAATGAGCAGTTCTTC.

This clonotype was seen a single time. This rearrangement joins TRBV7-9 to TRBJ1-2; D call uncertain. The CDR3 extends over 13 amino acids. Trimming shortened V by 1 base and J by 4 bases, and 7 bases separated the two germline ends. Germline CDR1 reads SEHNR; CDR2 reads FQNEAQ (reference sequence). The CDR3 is CASSLGYGYGYTF. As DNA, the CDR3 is TGTGCCAGCAGCTTAGGGTATGGCTATGGCTACACCTTC. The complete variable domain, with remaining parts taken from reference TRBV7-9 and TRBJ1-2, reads DTGVSQNPRHKITKRGQNVTFRCDPISEHNRLYWYRQTLGQGPEFLTYFQNEAQLEKSRLLSDRFSAERPKGSFSTLEIQRTEQGDSAMYLCASSLGYGYGYTFGSGTRLTVV.

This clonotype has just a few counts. The CDR3 sequence is CASSTGRGGPTDTQYF. In DNA, the CDR3 is TGTGCCAGCAGCACCGGGAGGGGCGGTCCCACAGATACGCAGTATTTT. The chain combines TRBV7-2 with TRBJ2-3, with TRBD2 identical over 8 bases. CDR3 length equals 16 residues. V was pared by 5 bases and J by 2 bases, with 9 bases of the junction left unmatched. CDR1 and CDR2 from the germline V gene are SGHTA and FQGNSA.

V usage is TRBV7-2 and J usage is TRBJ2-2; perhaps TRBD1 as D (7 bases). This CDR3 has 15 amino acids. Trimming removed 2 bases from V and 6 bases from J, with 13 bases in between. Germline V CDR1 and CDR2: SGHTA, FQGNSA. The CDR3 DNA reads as TGTGCCAGCAGCTTAAATGCAGGGGGGTCCGGGGAGCTGTTTTTT. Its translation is CASSLNAGGSGELFF.

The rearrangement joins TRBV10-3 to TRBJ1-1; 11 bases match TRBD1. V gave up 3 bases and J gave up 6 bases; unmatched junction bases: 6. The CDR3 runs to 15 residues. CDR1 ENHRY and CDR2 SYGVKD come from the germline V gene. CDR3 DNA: TGTGCCATCAGTGACCCTGGACAGGGGGCCCCTGAAGCTTTCTTT. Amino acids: CAISDPGQGAPEAFF.

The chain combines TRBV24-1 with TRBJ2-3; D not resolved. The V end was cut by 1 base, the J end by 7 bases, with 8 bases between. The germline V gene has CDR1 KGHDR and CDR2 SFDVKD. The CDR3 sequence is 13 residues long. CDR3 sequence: CATSDFYANTQYF. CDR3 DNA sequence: TGTGCCACCAGTGATTTTTACGCGAATACGCAGTATTTT.

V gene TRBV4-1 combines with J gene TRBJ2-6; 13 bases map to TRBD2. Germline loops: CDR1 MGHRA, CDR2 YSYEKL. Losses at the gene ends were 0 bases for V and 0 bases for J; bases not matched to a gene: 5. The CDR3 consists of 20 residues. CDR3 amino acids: CASSQDGLAGARSGANVLTF. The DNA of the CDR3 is TGCGCCAGCAGCCAAGATGGACTAGCGGGGGCGCGCTCTGGGGCCAACGTCCTGACTTTC.

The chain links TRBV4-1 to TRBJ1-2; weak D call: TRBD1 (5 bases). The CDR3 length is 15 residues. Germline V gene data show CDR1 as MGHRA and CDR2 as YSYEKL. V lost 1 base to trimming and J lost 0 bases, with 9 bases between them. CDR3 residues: CASSQVAGTNYGYTF. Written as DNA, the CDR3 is TGCGCCAGCAGCCAAGTAGCAGGGACTAACTATGGCTACACCTTC.

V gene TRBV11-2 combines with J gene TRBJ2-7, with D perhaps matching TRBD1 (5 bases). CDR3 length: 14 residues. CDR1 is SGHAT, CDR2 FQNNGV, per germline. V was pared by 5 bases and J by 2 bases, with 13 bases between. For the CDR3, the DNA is TGTGCCAGCAGCGTAGTTGGACAAACCTACGAGCAGTACTTC. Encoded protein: CASSVVGQTYEQYF.

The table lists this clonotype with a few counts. CDR3 residues: CASMGGGSGANVLTF. CDR3 DNA: TGTGCCAGCATGGGGGGGGGCTCTGGGGCCAACGTCCTGACTTTC. The chain uses TRBV6-1 and TRBJ2-6; 7 bases map to TRBD2. This CDR3 is 15 amino acids long. V shed 7 bases and J 0 bases; nucleotides not matched to a gene: 3. The germline V gene has CDR1 MNHNS and CDR2 SASEGT.

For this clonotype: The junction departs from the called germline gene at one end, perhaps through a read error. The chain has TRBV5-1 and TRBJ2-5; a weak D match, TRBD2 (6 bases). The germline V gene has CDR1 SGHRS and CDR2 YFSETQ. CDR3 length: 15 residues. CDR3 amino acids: CASRLDVAGQETQYF. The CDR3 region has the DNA TGCGCCAGCAGATTGGACGTGGCGGGGCAAGAGACCCAGTACTTC.

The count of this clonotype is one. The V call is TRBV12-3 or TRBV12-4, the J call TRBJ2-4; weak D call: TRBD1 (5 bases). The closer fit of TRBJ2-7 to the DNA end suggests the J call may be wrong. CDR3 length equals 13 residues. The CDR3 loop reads CASSFLGDNEQYF. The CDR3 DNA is TGTGCCAGCAGTTTCTTAGGGGATAACGAGCAGTACTTC.

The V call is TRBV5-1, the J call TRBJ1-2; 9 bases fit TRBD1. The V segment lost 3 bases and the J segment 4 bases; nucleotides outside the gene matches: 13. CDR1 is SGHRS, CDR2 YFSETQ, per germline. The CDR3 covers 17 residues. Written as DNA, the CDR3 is TGCGCCAGCAGCTCTACCGGGACAGGGACCGCCGCCTATGGCTACACCTTC. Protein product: CASSSTGTGTAAYGYTF.

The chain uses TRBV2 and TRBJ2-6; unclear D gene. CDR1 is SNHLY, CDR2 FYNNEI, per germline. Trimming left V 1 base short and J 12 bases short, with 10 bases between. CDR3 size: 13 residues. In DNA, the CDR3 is TGTGCCAGCAGTGAAGGGCTCGTTAGCGTCCTGACTTTC. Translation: CASSEGLVSVLTF.

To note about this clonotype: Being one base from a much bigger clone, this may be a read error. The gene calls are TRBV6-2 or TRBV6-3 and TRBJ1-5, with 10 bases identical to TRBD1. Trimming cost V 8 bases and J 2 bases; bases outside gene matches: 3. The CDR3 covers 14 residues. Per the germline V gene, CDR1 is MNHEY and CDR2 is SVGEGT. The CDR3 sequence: CASRGTGGNQPQHF. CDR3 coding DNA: TGTGCCAGCCGTGGGACAGGGGGCAATCAGCCCCAGCATTTT.

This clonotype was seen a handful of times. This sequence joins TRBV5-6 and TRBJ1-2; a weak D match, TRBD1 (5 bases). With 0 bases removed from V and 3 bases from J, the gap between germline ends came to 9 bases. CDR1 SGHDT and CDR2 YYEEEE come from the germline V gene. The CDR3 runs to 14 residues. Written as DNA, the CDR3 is TGTGCCAGCAGCTTGGGCAGGGAGGACTATGGCTACACCTTC. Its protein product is CASSLGREDYGYTF.

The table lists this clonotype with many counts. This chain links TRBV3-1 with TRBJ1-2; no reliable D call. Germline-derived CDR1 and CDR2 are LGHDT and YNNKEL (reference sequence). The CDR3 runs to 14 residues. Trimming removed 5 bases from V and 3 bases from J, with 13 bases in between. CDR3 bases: TGTGCCAGCAGCAGTGGACGGTTTGACTATGGCTACACCTTC. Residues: CASSSGRFDYGYTF.

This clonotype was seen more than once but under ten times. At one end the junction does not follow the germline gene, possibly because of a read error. CDR3 DNA: TGTGCCGGCAGCCGGCTAGGGAACACCGGGGAGCTGTTTTTT. Translated: CAGSRLGNTGELFF. The gene calls are TRBV4-2 and TRBJ2-2; D gene unclear. Germline loops: CDR1 LGHNA, CDR2 YNFKEQ. This CDR3 has 14 amino acids.

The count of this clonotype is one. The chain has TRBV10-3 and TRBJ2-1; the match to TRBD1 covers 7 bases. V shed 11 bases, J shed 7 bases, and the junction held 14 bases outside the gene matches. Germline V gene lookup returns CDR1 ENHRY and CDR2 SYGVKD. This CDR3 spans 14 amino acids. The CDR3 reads CASQGDMLMNEQFF. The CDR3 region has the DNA TGTGCCTCCCAGGGGGATATGTTGATGAATGAGCAGTTCTTC.

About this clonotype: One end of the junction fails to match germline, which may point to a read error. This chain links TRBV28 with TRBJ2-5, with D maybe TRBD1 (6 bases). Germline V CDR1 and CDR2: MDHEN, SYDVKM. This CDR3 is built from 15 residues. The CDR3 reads CANSLLDRYQETQYF. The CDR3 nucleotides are TGTGCCAACAGTTTACTCGACAGGTACCAAGAGACCCAGTACTTC.